This entry features one TCR beta chain sequence. Its antigen remains unknown. These data originate in a study of human T cells and chemical hapten exposure. Overall study results and limits: It should be noted that donors had alopecia, so their immune response may differ from healthy people's.

TCRdb independently ran MiXCR on the RACE reads; one entry per CDR3 protein. The profile shows 140,000 or so distinct CDR3 sequences, 10% to 15% of them singletons. Germline loops: CDR1 SQVTM, CDR2 ANQGSEA. The CDR3 extends over 14 amino acids. V shed 4 bases and J shed 11 bases, with 18 bases lying between them. Time point of the sample: patch test 2, 6 weeks after DPC sensitization. The treatment: therapeutic diphenylcyclopropenone sensitization with weekly scalp DPC. This sequence was found in a woman between 50 and 59 years old with alopecia areata. Some clones in this sample may be carry-over from other donors' samples. Sequencing was performed on whole blood, taken in connection with sensitization to the hapten diphenylcyclopropenone (DPC). The J gene is TRBJ1-6, the V gene TRBV29-1; TRBD1 might be the D (6 bases). CDR3 bases: TGCAGCGTTGGTGCAGGGGCGCAGGGAACACCCCTCCACTTT. Translation: CSVGAGAQGTPLHF.